This TCR beta chain is drawn from a study of control samples from healthy donors and cancer patients. The length of the CDR3 is 20 residues. Germline V gene lookup returns CDR1 SGHAT and CDR2 FQNNGV. Trimming removed 0 bases at V and 7 bases at J, with 30 bases between. Measured with immunoSEQ multiplex PCR; TCRdb has only the in-frame clones, and not every one. The sample carries roughly 90,000 clones, around 80% recorded once. This chain connects TRBV11-2 to TRBJ1-2; D unresolved. What was sequenced was blood. The receptor was isolated from a woman aged 60-75 years in good health. The CDR3 sequence: CASSLDSFRPFSVTSRGYTF. The CDR3 nucleotides read TGTGCCAGCAGCTTAGATAGCTTCCGACCTTTCTCGGTGACGAGTCGTGGCTACACCTTC.